The following is a T cell receptor (beta chain) sequence with its context. Its antigen remains unidentified. No base qualities exist here, and no much larger clone lies one base off it. Receptors were amplified or captured by the immunoSEQ multiplex PCR assay. TCRdb re-hosts the immuneACCESS table, in-frame sequences only. Its copies lack some clones; in the studies checked, an unresolved V gene accounts for under half of them, and the cause for the rest is not known. This sample has roughly 67,000 clones in its table, and 80% to 95% of those were observed once. The ten largest clones take up over 1.1% of the sample. CDR1 is given as MNHEY and CDR2 as SMNVEV, both from the germline V gene (reference sequence). V is cut back by 3 bases and J by 12 bases, with 4 bases in the junction unmatched. Its CDR3 holds 13 amino acids, cysteine through phenylalanine. The CDR3 DNA has 39 bases and is translated from base 1.

These data are taken from a study of T cell changes during pregnancy in multiple sclerosis (dated by TCRdb to the late 2010s). With regard to the full study: In women with multiple sclerosis, the researchers looked at how the T cell repertoire shifted as pregnancy progressed.

The sequence links TRBV27 to TRBJ2-1; a stretch of 11 junction bases matches TRBD2. The TCR comes from a female donor with multiple sclerosis, enrolled in a pregnancy study. Sequences were derived from peripheral blood, sampled in the second trimester of pregnancy. The sequence in DNA is TGTGCCAGCAGTTTGCTTAGCGGGAGGGGGCAGTTCTTC. Its amino acids are CASSLLSGRGQFF.